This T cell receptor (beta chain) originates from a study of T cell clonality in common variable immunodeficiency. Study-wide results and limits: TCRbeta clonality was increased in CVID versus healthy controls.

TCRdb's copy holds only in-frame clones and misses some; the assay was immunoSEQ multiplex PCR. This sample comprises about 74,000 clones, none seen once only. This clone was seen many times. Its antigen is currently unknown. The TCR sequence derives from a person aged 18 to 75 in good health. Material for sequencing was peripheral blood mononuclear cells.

CDR3 protein: CASSIFGTSVTTLQETQYF. The DNA read from the CDR3 is TGTGCCAGTAGTATATTTGGGACTAGCGTCACGACCCTCCAAGAGACC. V and J are TRBV19 and TRBJ2-5, with 10 bases that match TRBD2. The DNA ends 3 residues before the CDR3 does, and the rest of the CDR3 is filled in from the germline J gene. This CDR3 comprises 19 residues. The germline V gene has CDR1 LNHDA and CDR2 SQIVND (reference sequence). The junction had 13 bases not matched to a gene; V was cut back by 2 bases and J by 1 base. Filled out from reference TRBV19 and TRBJ2-5, the complete variable domain reads DGGITQSPKYLFRKEGQNVTLSCEQNLNHDAMYWYRQDPGQGLRLIYYSQIVNDFQKGDIAEGYSVSREKKESFPLTVTSAQKNPTAFYLCASSIFGTSVTTLQETQYFGPGTRLLVL.